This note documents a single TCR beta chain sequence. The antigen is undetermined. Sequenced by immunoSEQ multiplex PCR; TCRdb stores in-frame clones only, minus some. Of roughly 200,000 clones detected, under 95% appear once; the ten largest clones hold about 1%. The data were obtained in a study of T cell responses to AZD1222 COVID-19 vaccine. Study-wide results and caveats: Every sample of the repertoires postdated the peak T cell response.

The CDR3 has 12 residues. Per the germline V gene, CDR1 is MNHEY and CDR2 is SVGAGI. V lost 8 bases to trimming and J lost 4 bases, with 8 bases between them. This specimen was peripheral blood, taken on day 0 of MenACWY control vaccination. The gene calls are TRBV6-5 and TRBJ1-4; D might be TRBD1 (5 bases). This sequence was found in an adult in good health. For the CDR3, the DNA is TGTGCCAGCTTGACAGTTAATGAAAAACTGTTTTTT. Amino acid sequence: CASLTVNEKLFF.